These 25 T cell receptor beta chains originate from one sample sequenced in a study of response to subunit inactivated influenza vaccine (dated by TCRdb to the late 2010s). Preparation of the library involved RT-PCR. Sequenced on an Illumina HiSeq 2500. The public reads were reprocessed in TCRdb via fastp at Q25 and MiXCR, keeping in-frame beta chains. A single entry per CDR3 protein holds the most common genes and DNA from its merged rows. This sample lists hundreds of thousands of distinct CDR3 sequences; less than 15% were detected once. The top ten hold about 7.6% of the sample. The starting material was PBMCs from blood, obtained around two weeks before vaccination. The source is a man aged 50-59 years who received an inactivated influenza vaccine. Donor details come from another sample of the same person, matched by shared clones.

This chain uses TRBV20-1 with TRBJ2-5; 7 bases fit TRBD2. Losses at the gene ends were 5 bases for V and 3 bases for J; bases not matched to a gene: 12. The CDR3 extends over 15 amino acids. Germline V gene data show CDR1 as DFQATT and CDR2 as SNEGSKA (reference sequence). In DNA, the CDR3 is TGCAGTGCTCCGACTTCTAACGGGGGGAAAGAGACCCAGTACTTC. Translating it yields CSAPTSNGGKETQYF.

The CDR3 DNA is TGTGCCAGCAGGACAGGGGTTAATGAGCAGTTCTTC. This sequence encodes CASRTGVNEQFF. This chain uses TRBV7-9 with TRBJ2-1; 8 bases map to TRBD1. Germline lookup yields CDR1 SEHNR and CDR2 FQNEAQ (reference sequence). V trimming: 6 bases; J trimming: 7 bases; junction bases outside the gene matches: 2. The CDR3 runs to 12 residues.

This clonotype appeared many times. The chain links TRBV5-1 to TRBJ2-2, with 11 bases that match TRBD1. The germline CDR1 and CDR2 sequences are SGHRS and YFSETQ. The CDR3 contains 16 residues. V trimming: 3 bases; J trimming: 2 bases; junction bases outside the gene matches: 3. The CDR3 sequence: CASSWTGGFNTGELFF. CDR3 in DNA: TGCGCCAGCAGCTGGACAGGGGGCTTTAACACCGGGGAGCTGTTTTTT.

This clonotype was found a few times. The chain carries TRBV7-8 and TRBJ2-3; D perhaps matches TRBD2 (6 bases). Germline V lookup: CDR1 SGHVS, CDR2 FQNEAQ. The CDR3 is 14 amino acids. Between the trimmed V and J ends, which lost 1 base and 6 bases, there was a span of 11 bases. This CDR3 reads CASSLVREQDTQYF. CDR3 nucleotides: TGTGCCAGCAGCTTAGTCCGGGAGCAGGATACGCAGTATTTT.

This clonotype was seen ten or more times. CDR3 coding DNA: TGCGCCAGCAGCTTGGGGGACAGGGGGCTTGAAAAACTGTTTTTT. It translates to CASSLGDRGLEKLFF. The chain combines TRBV5-1 with TRBJ1-4; 12 bases match TRBD1. From germline, CDR1 is SGHRS and CDR2 YFSETQ. With V trimmed by 0 bases and J by 7 bases, 1 base remained unmatched. The CDR3 consists of 15 residues.

This chain joins TRBV9 and TRBJ2-3; TRBD2 aligns across 8 bases. This CDR3 has 15 residues. Unmatched junction bases numbered 6, after V lost 6 bases and J lost 0 bases. CDR1 and CDR2 from the germline V gene are SGDLS and YYNGEE. The CDR3 region has the DNA TGTGCCAGCAACCGGGCTAGCGGGAGCACAGATACGCAGTATTTT. Translated: CASNRASGSTDTQYF.

The chain carries TRBV4-2 and TRBJ2-7, with D uncertain. The germline gives CDR1 LGHNA, CDR2 YNFKEQ. V lost 0 bases to trimming and J lost 4 bases, with 7 bases between them. CDR3 length equals 13 residues. CDR3 loop: CASSQDFGYEQYF. DNA for the CDR3: TGTGCCAGCAGCCAAGATTTCGGGTACGAGCAGTACTTC.

The chain links TRBV6-2 or TRBV6-3 to TRBJ2-7, with D uncertain. Germline V CDR1 and CDR2: MNHEY, SVGEGT. V dropped 6 bases and J dropped 5 bases, with 11 bases sitting between them. The CDR3 is made up of 12 amino acids. In DNA form, the CDR3 reads TGTGCCAGCAGACATATCCCCCACGAGCAGTACTTC. Its translation: CASRHIPHEQYF.

This clonotype was observed at least ten times. The rearrangement uses TRBV10-3 and TRBJ2-7; D is possibly TRBD1 (6 bases). V lost 3 bases, J lost 2 bases, and 8 bases lay in between. The germline V gene encodes CDR1 ENHRY and CDR2 SYGVKD. The CDR3 contains 13 residues. CDR3 in amino acids: CAISDRTAYEQYF. The CDR3 DNA sequence: TGTGCCATCAGTGATAGGACAGCCTACGAGCAGTACTTC.

The genes are TRBV6-6 and TRBJ1-5; no clear D gene. The germline gives CDR1 MNHNY, CDR2 SVGAGI (reference sequence). The CDR3 is 12 residues long. The V and J ends lost 0 bases and 11 bases respectively, with 8 bases between them. The CDR3 DNA sequence: TGTGCCAGCAGTTACTCGATCGGTGCCCAGCATTTT. Residues: CASSYSIGAQHF.

This clonotype was recorded a few times. V is TRBV7-9 and J is TRBJ2-2, with 8 bases lining up with TRBD1. V lost 0 bases, J lost 3 bases, and 6 bases stayed unmatched. CDR1 SEHNR and CDR2 FQNEAQ come from the germline V gene (reference sequence). The CDR3 sequence is 17 residues long. The CDR3 DNA sequence: TGTGCCAGCAGCTTAGCGCGGCAGACAGGGGACACCGGGGAGCTGTTTTTT. Translated: CASSLARQTGDTGELFF.

This clonotype showed up just a few times. The chain recombines TRBV4-2 with TRBJ2-7; either TRBD1 or TRBD2 may supply D (6 bases each). The CDR3 has 13 residues. With 9 bases removed from V and 5 bases from J, the gap between germline ends came to 17 bases. Looked up from germline, CDR1 is LGHNA and CDR2 is YNFKEQ. The CDR3 DNA is TGTGCCAGACCCGGGGGCAGGGTGAACGAGCAGTACTTC. It specifies CARPGGRVNEQYF.

This clonotype showed up just a few times. The chain carries TRBV6-5 and TRBJ1-1; weak D call: TRBD1 (6 bases). The CDR3 loop spans 15 amino acids. Trimming shortened V by 2 bases and J by 1 base, and 11 bases separated the two germline ends. Germline CDR1 is MNHEY and CDR2 is SVGAGI. CDR3 DNA: TGTGCCAGCAGTTACATGCTGGGGGCGAACACTGAAGCTTTCTTT. Translation gives CASSYMLGANTEAFF.

This clonotype was seen a handful of times. The gene calls are TRBV6-2 or TRBV6-3 and TRBJ1-2, with 8 bases fitting TRBD1. The V gene's germline CDR1 is MNHEY and CDR2 SVGEGT. V shed 6 bases and J 6 bases; nucleotides not matched to a gene: 3. This CDR3 region has 12 residues. CDR3 sequence reads: CASSRGQDGYTF. As DNA, the CDR3 is TGTGCCAGCAGCAGGGGACAGGATGGCTACACCTTC.

This clonotype was picked up a small number of times. The V gene is TRBV11-2, the J gene TRBJ2-3; D is possibly TRBD2 (5 bases). CDR3 length: 15 residues. Germline-derived CDR1 and CDR2 are SGHAT and FQNNGV. Trimming cost V 1 base and J 0 bases, with 8 bases left between them. The CDR3 nucleotides read TGTGCCAGCAGCTTAGGGGCGGGCAGCACAGATACGCAGTATTTT. This gives the protein CASSLGAGSTDTQYF.

The chain employs TRBV7-3 and TRBJ1-1; perhaps TRBD1 as D (6 bases). Germline-derived CDR1 and CDR2 are SGHTA and FQGTGA. V lost 6 bases to trimming and J lost 4 bases, with 15 bases between them. This CDR3 has 14 residues. CDR3 nucleotides: TGTGCCAGCAGAACAACAGGGTTTGGCACTGAAGCTTTCTTT. Encoded protein: CASRTTGFGTEAFF.

This clonotype appeared a few times. The J gene is TRBJ2-3, the V gene TRBV9; D gene uncertain. V was clipped by 3 bases and J by 4 bases, with 15 bases between them. CDR3 length equals 15 residues. The V gene's germline CDR1 is SGDLS and CDR2 YYNGEE. CDR3 sequence (DNA): TGTGCCAGCAGCGGGATCACGTTGGGCCCAGATACGCAGTATTTT. It specifies CASSGITLGPDTQYF.

The chain carries TRBV28 and TRBJ2-3, with 10 bases lining up with TRBD2. The length of the CDR3 is 21 residues. Germline V lookup: CDR1 MDHEN, CDR2 SYDVKM. The junction had 20 bases not matched to a gene; V was cut back by 5 bases and J by 0 bases. CDR3 bases: TGTGCCAGCAGTCCCGTTTCGACAGGGTGGACTAGCGGTACTAGCACAGATACGCAGTATTTT. This translates into CASSPVSTGWTSGTSTDTQYF.

This clonotype came up a few times. The chain carries TRBV6-1 and TRBJ2-6, with D tentatively TRBD2 (6 bases). CDR1 is MNHNS and CDR2 is SASEGT in the germline V gene. Trimming took off 7 bases at V and 5 bases at J, with 15 bases between the two ends. The CDR3 contains 15 residues. This CDR3 is CASTQVGGRANVLTF. The DNA of the CDR3 is TGTGCCAGCACCCAGGTCGGGGGTAGGGCCAACGTCCTGACTTTC.

The J gene is TRBJ1-5, the V gene TRBV20-1; no definite D call. Germline loops: CDR1 DFQATT, CDR2 SNEGSKA (reference sequence). V lost 0 bases, J lost 4 bases, and 13 bases lay in between. The CDR3 has 15 amino acids. CDR3 in amino acids: CSARDWAAPNQPQHF. For the CDR3, the DNA is TGCAGTGCTAGAGATTGGGCAGCCCCGAATCAGCCCCAGCATTTT.

This clonotype was recorded at least ten times. The chain recombines TRBV20-1 with TRBJ2-2; 14 nucleotides align to TRBD2. The V segment lost 6 bases and the J segment 5 bases; nucleotides outside the gene matches: 8. Germline V lookup: CDR1 DFQATT, CDR2 SNEGSKA (reference sequence). This CDR3 has 16 amino acids. The CDR3 DNA follows: TGCAGTGCCCCGGGACTAGCGGGAGTAATTACCGGGGAGCTGTTTTTT. Encoded protein: CSAPGLAGVITGELFF.

V usage is TRBV5-1 and J usage is TRBJ2-5, with a possible D match to TRBD1 (5 bases). The CDR3 length is 16 residues. Between the trimmed V and J ends, which lost 4 bases and 1 base, there was a span of 17 bases. Germline-derived CDR1 and CDR2 are SGHRS and YFSETQ. The CDR3 region is CASSTLQTETQETQYF. The CDR3, as DNA: TGCGCCAGCAGCACCCTCCAGACAGAAACCCAAGAGACCCAGTACTTC.

The chain joins TRBV29-1 to TRBJ2-2, with TRBD1 identical over 7 bases. Per germline, CDR1 SQVTM and CDR2 ANQGSEA. The CDR3 totals 13 residues. The ends lost 7 bases at V and 1 base at J; junction bases unmatched: 3. The CDR3 DNA reads as TGCAGCGGACGGACAGGGAACACCGGGGAGCTGTTTTTT. As protein: CSGRTGNTGELFF.

The gene calls are TRBV20-1 and TRBJ1-5; D is ambiguous. CDR1 is DFQATT and CDR2 is SNEGSKA in the germline V gene (reference sequence). This CDR3 comprises 16 residues. V was shortened by 0 bases and J by 0 bases, with 12 bases between the two germline ends. DNA for the CDR3: TGCAGTGCTAGAGACCTAGGGCAATATAGCAATCAGCCCCAGCATTTT. This sequence encodes CSARDLGQYSNQPQHF.

This clonotype has a count of ten or more. The chain couples TRBV5-1 to TRBJ1-5, with a possible D match to TRBD1 (5 bases). Germline CDR1 is SGHRS and CDR2 is YFSETQ. The CDR3 has 13 amino acids. V dropped 0 bases and J dropped 5 bases, with 6 bases sitting between them. CDR3 in DNA: TGCGCCAGCAGCTTGGTAGGGGATCAGCCCCAGCATTTT. Translation gives CASSLVGDQPQHF.